The rows below give T cell receptor beta chains drawn from one sample of a study of T cells after yellow fever vaccination. From the 5' RACE reads, TCRdb called clonotypes with MiXCR, one entry per CDR3 protein. This table has approximately 300,000 distinct CDR3 sequences, about 10% appearing once. This specimen was CD4+ T cells sorted from PBMCs, taken 45 days after the yellow fever booster vaccination. Source of these receptors: a man younger than 30 who received the YFV17D yellow fever vaccine. The CDR3 runs from the conserved cysteine through the conserved F or W. The order of the fields is clone size, D gene, V gene, J gene, CDR3 protein, CDR3 DNA. The D gene is left open where the match is weak. Expanded clones get a size class; other rows say once, few or many, or leave the size out.

abundance: few
d_gene: -
v_gene: TRBV20-1
j_gene: TRBJ1-4
CDR3aa: CSARGGQMNEKLFF
CDR3nt: TGCAGTGCTAGAGGAGGACAGATGAATGAAAAACTGTTTTTT

abundance: -
d_gene: TRBD2
v_gene: TRBV20-1
j_gene: TRBJ2-1
CDR3aa: CSAAAGGPYNEQFF
CDR3nt: TGCAGTGCCGCGGCGGGAGGACCGTACAATGAGCAGTTCTTC

abundance: -
d_gene: TRBD1
v_gene: TRBV6-6
j_gene: TRBJ2-7
CDR3aa: CASSFRDRSHEQYF
CDR3nt: TGTGCCAGCAGTTTCCGGGACAGGTCCCACGAGCAGTACTTC

abundance: -
d_gene: -
v_gene: TRBV7-9
j_gene: TRBJ2-3
CDR3aa: CASSPRGSSTDTQYF
CDR3nt: TGTGCCAGCAGCCCCAGGGGATCTAGCACAGATACGCAGTATTTT

abundance: -
d_gene: -
v_gene: TRBV27
j_gene: TRBJ2-1
CDR3aa: CASSLGGAGENEQFF
CDR3nt: TGTGCCAGCAGTTTGGGTGGGGCCGGGGAAAATGAGCAGTTCTTC

abundance: few
d_gene: -
v_gene: TRBV6-2/TRBV6-3
j_gene: TRBJ2-3
CDR3aa: CASSYLGLGTDTQYF
CDR3nt: TGTGCCAGCAGTTACCTGGGGCTAGGAACAGATACGCAGTATTTT

abundance: -
d_gene: -
v_gene: TRBV18
j_gene: TRBJ2-1
CDR3aa: CASSPPGHGYNEQFF
CDR3nt: TGTGCCAGCTCACCACCCGGACACGGATACAATGAGCAGTTCTTC

abundance: many
d_gene: -
v_gene: TRBV5-1
j_gene: TRBJ2-5
CDR3aa: CASSLEGTETQYF
CDR3nt: TGCGCCAGCAGCTTGGAGGGGACGGAGACCCAGTACTTC

abundance: few
d_gene: TRBD1
v_gene: TRBV5-4
j_gene: TRBJ1-1
CDR3aa: CASSLPGTARQAFF
CDR3nt: TGTGCCAGCAGCTTGCCCGGGACAGCGCGTCAAGCTTTCTTT

abundance: -
d_gene: -
v_gene: TRBV7-3
j_gene: TRBJ1-1
CDR3aa: CASSWGLLGSEAFF
CDR3nt: TGTGCCAGCAGCTGGGGCCTTCTGGGATCTGAAGCTTTCTTT

abundance: few
d_gene: -
v_gene: TRBV10-3
j_gene: TRBJ1-1
CDR3aa: CAISGQGEAFF
CDR3nt: TGTGCCATCAGTGGGCAGGGGGAAGCTTTCTTT

abundance: -
d_gene: -
v_gene: TRBV12-5
j_gene: TRBJ1-2
CDR3aa: CASGLTVGGYTF
CDR3nt: TGTGCTAGTGGTTTAACGGTGGGGGGCTACACCTTC

abundance: -
d_gene: TRBD1
v_gene: TRBV7-9
j_gene: TRBJ1-4
CDR3aa: CASSPRQGAGEKLFF
CDR3nt: TGTGCCAGCAGCCCACGACAGGGGGCAGGAGAAAAACTGTTTTTT

abundance: -
d_gene: -
v_gene: TRBV28
j_gene: TRBJ1-2
CDR3aa: CASSGIYGYTF
CDR3nt: TGTGCCAGCAGTGGCATTTATGGCTACACCTTC

abundance: -
d_gene: TRBD1
v_gene: TRBV2
j_gene: TRBJ1-2
CDR3aa: CASTPDRGYGYTF
CDR3nt: TGTGCCAGCACGCCAGACAGGGGATATGGCTACACCTTC

abundance: few
d_gene: -
v_gene: TRBV4-1
j_gene: TRBJ1-2
CDR3aa: CASSPRQTNYGYTF
CDR3nt: TGCGCCAGCAGCCCTCGACAGACAAACTATGGCTACACCTTC

abundance: -
d_gene: -
v_gene: TRBV15
j_gene: TRBJ1-5
CDR3aa: CATSAGLLEGQPQHF
CDR3nt: TGTGCCACCAGCGCGGGACTCCTGGAGGGTCAGCCCCAGCATTTT